The source of this TCR beta chain is a study of cytomegalovirus exposure and HLA in healthy donors. 13 Jbeta primers and 60 Vbeta primers were used for the PCR. Here immunoSEQ multiplex PCR was the method, and the copy in TCRdb shows in-frame clones only, minus some. The sample has approximately 110,000 clones, less than 90% seen once. Turning to this clone: What it recognizes is unknown.

The CDR3 extends over 12 amino acids. Per the germline V gene, CDR1 is MNHEY and CDR2 is SMNVEV (reference sequence). V was shortened by 3 bases and J by 9 bases, with 9 bases between the two germline ends. Study-wide findings and caveats: Later, TCR association rates were found to vary by HLA locus, highest for DRB1 and lowest for HLA-C. TCR beta chains associated with HLA were, in a later analysis, more clonally expanded than equally common others. An analysis done earlier found most TCR beta V segments productive about 90% or about 30% of the time.

Sequencing was carried out using PBMCs. This sequence joins TRBV27 and TRBJ2-1; tentative D call: TRBD2 (6 bases). This clonotype was obtained from a man between 50 and 59 years old in good health and CMV-seronegative. The CDR3, as DNA: TGTGCCAGCAGTTTGACCGGGGGTGAGCAGTTCTTC. This sequence encodes CASSLTGGEQFF.